The 27 T cell receptor beta chains given below trace back to one sample, sequenced in a study of human T cells and chemical hapten exposure. TCRdb ran MiXCR on the RACE reads and lists one entry per CDR3 protein. The sample has 380,000 or so distinct CDR3 sequences, 5.5% seen once; the top ten hold 7% to 10%. As to time point: pre-sensitization, week 0. Treatment specified: therapeutic diphenylcyclopropenone sensitization with weekly scalp DPC. The sample consisted of whole blood, taken in connection with sensitization to the hapten diphenylcyclopropenone (DPC). These TCRs come from a woman younger than 35 with alopecia areata. Some clones in this sample may be carry-over from other donors' samples.

This clonotype was seen more than once but under ten times. The J gene is TRBJ2-6, the V gene TRBV7-2; D is uncertain. Germline CDR1 is SGHTA and CDR2 is FQGNSA. Between the trimmed V and J ends, which lost 2 bases and 3 bases, there was a span of 23 bases. This CDR3 region has 20 residues. The CDR3 bases are TGTGCCAGCAGCTTAAAGGTTCCACAAGGTATAGGCGGTGGGGCCAACGTCCTGACTTTC. Protein sequence: CASSLKVPQGIGGGANVLTF.

CDR3 in DNA: TGTGCCAGCAGTTCGGGACAGGGGGCCGGGGAGCTGTTTTTT. This encodes CASSSGQGAGELFF. The chain carries TRBV6-2 or TRBV6-3 and TRBJ2-2; 11 bases agree with TRBD1. Germline-derived CDR1 and CDR2 are MNHEY and SVGEGT. This CDR3 is 14 amino acids long. V lost 4 bases and J lost 6; bases outside the gene matches: 1.

This clonotype showed up many times. The V and J genes are TRBV14 and TRBJ2-1, with a tentative D call TRBD2 (5 bases). The CDR3 contains 15 residues. The germline V and J ends were trimmed by 1 base and 7 bases, with 14 bases remaining between them. From germline, CDR1 is SGHDN and CDR2 FVKESK. CDR3 protein: CASSQGRGLENEQFF. The CDR3 bases are TGTGCCAGCAGCCAAGGTCGAGGGCTGGAGAATGAGCAGTTCTTC.

The J gene is TRBJ2-3, the V gene TRBV20-1; a weak D match, TRBD2 (5 bases). Trimming shortened V by 6 bases and J by 6 bases, and 13 bases separated the two germline ends. Germline CDR1 and CDR2: DFQATT and SNEGSKA (reference sequence). The CDR3 is 12 amino acids. The chain's CDR3 is CSAGLGSDTQYF. The CDR3 coding sequence is TGCAGTGCAGGACTGGGGTCGGATACGCAGTATTTT.

This clonotype was observed at least ten times. The chain couples TRBV6-2 or TRBV6-3 to TRBJ1-1, with D perhaps TRBD1 (6 bases). V gave up 1 base and J gave up 4 bases, with 13 bases separating them. Germline CDR1 and CDR2: MNHEY and SVGEGT. The CDR3 spans 15 residues. The CDR3 DNA reads TGTGCCAGCAGTTACTATAGGGGGAAGGGCACTGAAGCTTTCTTT. It specifies CASSYYRGKGTEAFF.

This clonotype was counted many times. The V and J genes are TRBV9 and TRBJ2-1; D is undetermined. Germline V gene data show CDR1 as SGDLS and CDR2 as YYNGEE. The CDR3 length is 15 residues. V was pared by 0 bases and J by 1 base, with 8 bases between. In nucleotides, the CDR3 is TGTGCCAGCAGCGTAGGGCCTGTATCCTACAATGAGCAGTTCTTC. Translation gives CASSVGPVSYNEQFF.

There are many counts of this clonotype. This chain links TRBV7-2 with TRBJ1-5; D remains ambiguous. Trimming took 4 bases from V and 6 from J, leaving 10 bases between them. Germline V gene data show CDR1 as SGHTA and CDR2 as FQGNSA. The CDR3 spans 13 residues. The CDR3 bases are TGTGCCAGCAGCTGGGCCTTAAGTCAGCCCCAGCATTTT. The encoded protein is CASSWALSQPQHF.

This clonotype was seen a handful of times. The chain links TRBV7-8 to TRBJ2-2; D not resolved. This CDR3 is 15 amino acids long. From germline, CDR1 is SGHVS and CDR2 FQNEAQ. V gave up 1 base and J gave up 1 base, with 7 bases separating them. Written as DNA, the CDR3 is TGTGCCAGCAGCTTAGTGTCTGGGAACACCGGGGAGCTGTTTTTT. Translation gives CASSLVSGNTGELFF.

The V and J genes are TRBV12-3 or TRBV12-4 and TRBJ1-1; D is unresolved. The CDR3 consists of 15 residues. V was clipped by 5 bases and J by 8 bases, with 21 bases between them. CDR3 nucleotides: TGTGCCAGCAGTGGGGATAAACAAGGGTTCCTAGAAGCTTTCTTT. This gives the protein CASSGDKQGFLEAFF.

This clonotype was counted between two and nine times. The gene calls are TRBV6-5 and TRBJ1-1; 9 nucleotides agree with TRBD1. V lost 6 bases and J lost 3; bases outside the gene matches: 5. Germline assignment: CDR1 MNHEY and CDR2 SVGAGI. CDR3 size: 14 residues. CDR3 bases: TGTGCCAGCAGAACGGGACAGGGTGACACTGAAGCTTTCTTT. This codes for CASRTGQGDTEAFF.

The rearrangement uses TRBV2 and TRBJ1-1, with 10 nucleotides matching TRBD1. The germline V gene has CDR1 SNHLY and CDR2 FYNNEI. The CDR3 is made up of 17 amino acids. V was pared by 6 bases and J by 1 base, with 11 bases of the junction left unmatched. CDR3 in DNA: TGTGCCAGCAGGACAAGACAGGGGGCCCTGACGAACACTGAAGCTTTCTTT. It is translated as CASRTRQGALTNTEAFF.

This chain uses TRBV6-5 with TRBJ2-7; 11 bases align to TRBD2. Germline V gene lookup returns CDR1 MNHEY and CDR2 SVGAGI. V shed 6 bases and J 2 bases; nucleotides not matched to a gene: 3. This CDR3 spans 14 amino acids. The CDR3 spells CASRLTSGTYEQYF. CDR3 in DNA: TGTGCCAGCAGACTGACTAGCGGGACCTACGAGCAGTACTTC.

This clonotype was picked up a small number of times. This chain uses TRBV20-1 with TRBJ1-1, with D maybe TRBD1 (5 bases). This CDR3 has 15 residues. Between the trimmed V and J ends, which lost 3 bases and 3 bases, there was a span of 17 bases. CDR1 DFQATT and CDR2 SNEGSKA come from the germline V gene (reference sequence). The DNA of the CDR3 is TGCAGTGCTAGGGACATAGGCTTCTGGGACACTGAAGCTTTCTTT. Its translation is CSARDIGFWDTEAFF.

The genes are TRBV6-2 or TRBV6-3 and TRBJ2-7; D is unclear. Germline CDR1 reads MNHEY; CDR2 reads SVGEGT. Trimming took 2 bases from V and 6 from J, leaving 8 bases between them. The CDR3 has 12 residues. CDR3 region: CASSYEAREQYF. In nucleotides, the CDR3 is TGTGCCAGCAGTTACGAGGCACGCGAGCAGTACTTC.

At least ten counts were recorded for this clonotype. This CDR3 is CASSPGQGEYGYTF. DNA of the CDR3: TGTGCCAGCAGCCCAGGACAGGGGGAGTATGGCTACACCTTC. V is TRBV2 and J is TRBJ1-2; 10 bases are a match to TRBD1. Germline V gene data show CDR1 as SNHLY and CDR2 as FYNNEI. CDR3 size: 14 residues. Trimming at V came to 6 bases and at J to 5 bases, leaving 6 bases not matched to a gene.

This clonotype was observed at least ten times. The chain links TRBV6-1 to TRBJ2-4; 10 bases agree with TRBD1. Germline lookup yields CDR1 MNHNS and CDR2 SASEGT. Trimming at V came to 6 bases and at J to 8 bases, leaving 10 bases not matched to a gene. The CDR3 runs 15 residues. The DNA of the CDR3 is TGTGCCAGCAGAGGCTTGACAGGGGGCATCGACATTCAGTACTTC. The encoded protein is CASRGLTGGIDIQYF.

CDR3: CASSVRGTNTGELFF. The CDR3 DNA sequence: TGTGCCAGCAGCGTGAGAGGAACGAACACCGGGGAGCTGTTTTTT. This chain connects TRBV7-2 to TRBJ2-2; D gene ambiguous. Germline CDR1 reads SGHTA; CDR2 reads FQGNSA. The germline V and J ends were trimmed by 5 bases and 0 bases, with 10 bases remaining between them. The CDR3 runs 15 residues.

Many counts were recorded for this clonotype. The chain couples TRBV28 to TRBJ2-2; the D is unclear. The CDR3 totals 13 residues. Trimming shortened V by 1 base and J by 6 bases, and 6 bases separated the two germline ends. The V gene's germline CDR1 is MDHEN and CDR2 SYDVKM. CDR3 DNA sequence: TGTGCCAGCAGTTTATTGGTAGCCGGGGAGCTGTTTTTT. It yields the protein CASSLLVAGELFF.

In this sample, this clonotype turned up many times. The V call is TRBV12-3 or TRBV12-4, the J call TRBJ1-1; TRBD1 matches 7 bases. CDR3 length: 12 amino acids. Trimming cost V 7 bases and J 10 bases; bases outside gene matches: 9. The chain's CDR3 is CASTIPGGTAFF. In DNA form, the CDR3 reads TGTGCCAGCACCATACCAGGGGGAACAGCTTTCTTT.

This clonotype was detected ten times or more. This chain uses TRBV29-1 with TRBJ1-4, with D tentatively TRBD1 (5 bases). The CDR3 is 13 residues long. Per germline, CDR1 SQVTM and CDR2 ANQGSEA. V was clipped by 8 bases and J by 4 bases, with 14 bases between them. CDR3: CSIISGVNEKLFF. CDR3 in DNA: TGCAGCATTATCTCGGGGGTTAATGAAAAACTGTTTTTT.

This clonotype has more than one count but fewer than ten. The V and J genes are TRBV9 and TRBJ1-5; D is possibly TRBD1 (5 bases). The CDR3 is 15 amino acids. Germline V gives CDR1 SGDLS, CDR2 YYNGEE. The V and J ends lost 1 base and 2 bases respectively, with 10 bases between them. CDR3 sequence: CASSVSAGGNQPQHF. The CDR3 bases are TGTGCCAGCAGCGTAAGCGCGGGGGGCAATCAGCCCCAGCATTTT.

In regard to this clonotype: No conserved phenylalanine or tryptophan ends this CDR3, so it is likely a read error. The chain recombines TRBV3-1 with TRBJ1-6, with D possibly matching TRBD1 (6 bases). V was clipped by 3 bases and J by 6 bases, with 9 bases between them. There are 14 residues in the CDR3. Germline V gives CDR1 LGHDT, CDR2 YNNKEL (reference sequence). CDR3 loop: CASSQMGANSPLHS. In DNA form, the CDR3 reads TGTGCCAGCAGCCAGATGGGGGCTAATTCACCCCTCCACTCT.

The gene calls are TRBV19 and TRBJ2-1; D could derive from TRBD1 or TRBD2 (5 bases each). Deletions cut 5 bases from V and 3 bases from J, with 14 bases between. Germline CDR1 is LNHDA and CDR2 is SQIVND (reference sequence). The length of the CDR3 is 15 residues. The DNA for the CDR3 is TGTGCCAGTAGTCTAACGGGACGGAGCTACAATGAGCAGTTCTTC. Its translation: CASSLTGRSYNEQFF.

This clonotype showed up just a few times. This chain uses TRBV20-1 with TRBJ2-3, with 9 bases that match TRBD2. CDR3 length equals 15 residues. V was clipped by 6 bases and J by 0 bases; unmatched bases: 7. Germline V gene data show CDR1 as DFQATT and CDR2 as SNEGSKA (reference sequence). This CDR3 reads CSALRLAASTDTQYF. CDR3 nucleotide sequence: TGCAGTGCCCTACGACTAGCGGCTAGCACAGATACGCAGTATTTT.

This clonotype showed up just a few times. V gene TRBV4-3 combines with J gene TRBJ2-3; 11 positions match TRBD2. The CDR3 is made up of 16 amino acids. J lost 4 bases, V lost 1 base, and 4 bases had no gene match. In germline, CDR1 is LGHNA, CDR2 YSLEER. CDR3 sequence: CASSQVAGGPADTQYF. In DNA form, the CDR3 reads TGCGCCAGCAGCCAAGTAGCGGGGGGGCCCGCAGATACGCAGTATTTT.

The chain is built from TRBV18 and TRBJ2-3; 10 bases agree with TRBD2. Germline loops: CDR1 KGHSH, CDR2 LQKENI. V trimming: 8 bases; J trimming: 4 bases; junction bases outside the gene matches: 12. CDR3 length equals 16 residues. The CDR3 coding sequence is TGTGCCAGCCGAAAACTAGCGGGGAATACTCCAGATACGCAGTATTTT. Its protein product is CASRKLAGNTPDTQYF. Full variable domain (rest looked up from reference TRBV18 and TRBJ2-3): NAGVMQNPRHLVRRRGQEARLRCSPMKGHSHVYWYRQLPEEGLKFMVYLQKENIIDESGMPKERFSAEFPKEGPSILRIQQVVRGDSAAYFCASRKLAGNTPDTQYFGPGTRLTVL.

There are many counts of this clonotype. V usage is TRBV28 and J usage is TRBJ1-5, with 7 bases lining up with TRBD1. V dropped 1 base and J dropped 7; count of bases not matched to a gene: 7. This CDR3 is 15 amino acids long. The germline gives CDR1 MDHEN, CDR2 SYDVKM. The CDR3 here is CASSLSGGGGQPQHF. As DNA, the CDR3 is TGTGCCAGCAGTTTATCAGGGGGAGGAGGACAGCCCCAGCATTTT.